One TCR beta chain is described in this entry. Its antigen is as yet unknown. Through Arm-PCR of CDR3 regions and iRepertoire HTBI primers, TCR beta libraries were built. In the study's own analysis: Segment identification across samples yielded 62 TRBV and some 13 TRBJ segments. TCRdb independently ran MiXCR on the multiplex PCR reads; one entry per CDR3 protein. None of the V and J calls come from the authors' own analysis; TCRdb made them. The sample yields 600,000 to 850,000 distinct CDR3 sequences, 25% to 30% seen once. This record belongs to a study of regulatory T cells in long-lasting Graves disease. Per germline, CDR1 MNHEY and CDR2 SVGEGT. The trim removed 0 bases at V and 2 bases at J, leaving 7 bases unmatched. The CDR3 totals 18 residues. Study-level points and caveats: Small numbers of samples may have cut accuracy. Under persistent disease, TRBV28, TRBJ1-2 and TRBJ2-5 were used preferentially.

Noted time point: persistent/refractory GD, antithyroid drugs over 5 years with positive TRAb. PBMC-derived RNA was used for the TCR library. American Thyroid Association guidelines were used to diagnose Graves' disease. This chain uses TRBV6-2 or TRBV6-3 with TRBJ2-7; 13 bases map to TRBD2. Sequenced material: peripheral blood mononuclear cells (PBMCs), taken when the disease was refractory, from a patient treated with antithyroid drugs. The origin of this receptor is a female donor with Graves disease. The CDR3 coding sequence is TGTGCCAGCAGTTACTCCGGACTAGCGGGAGATGGGGCCTACGAGCAGTACTTC. It encodes CASSYSGLAGDGAYEQYF.